These 23 T cell receptor beta chains originate from one sample sequenced in a study of shared T cell receptors in the human thymus. The table came from immunoSEQ multiplex PCR; TCRdb's copy has only in-frame clones and leaves some out. This sample has more than 550,000 clones, with 87% found just once. This same sample was also taken into another study, of human thymus T cells.

The sequenced sample consisted of thymocytes. These receptors all stem from a boy younger than two with a congenital heart defect.

The chain employs TRBV29-1 and TRBJ2-1; TRBD1 is a possible D gene (6 bases). CDR3 length: 16 amino acids. From germline, CDR1 is SQVTM and CDR2 ANQGSEA. V shed 4 bases and J shed 3 bases, with 19 bases lying between them. The CDR3 loop is CSVVRDTQVGYNEQFF. The CDR3, as DNA: TGCAGCGTTGTCCGGGACACTCAAGTGGGCTACAATGAGCAGTTCTTC.

This chain uses TRBV19 with TRBJ1-1; 9 bases are shared with TRBD1. The CDR3 spans 15 residues. V shed 6 bases and J 4 bases; nucleotides not matched to a gene: 9. Germline V CDR1 and CDR2: LNHDA, SQIVND (reference sequence). As DNA, the CDR3 is TGTGCCAGTAGGGGGGGACAGGGAAGGTTCACTGAAGCTTTCTTT. Protein sequence: CASRGGQGRFTEAFF.

About this clone itself: The identical CDR3 is also encoded by other nucleotide sequences in the sample. The J gene is TRBJ2-7, the V gene TRBV10-1; possibly TRBD1 for D (6 bases). The ends were cut back, 6 bases at V and 3 bases at J, with 9 bases in the middle. The CDR3 loop spans 12 amino acids. Looked up from germline, CDR1 is WNHNN and CDR2 is SYGVQD (reference sequence). The CDR3 spells CASSETGYEQYF. The DNA of the CDR3 is TGCGCCAGCAGCGAGACAGGCTACGAGCAGTACTTC.

The chain couples TRBV30 to TRBJ2-5; TRBD2 matches at 8 bases. The V and J ends lost 1 base and 2 bases, in that order; junction bases with no gene match: 18. CDR1 is GTSNPN, CDR2 SVGIG, per germline (reference sequence). The length of the CDR3 is 19 residues. This chain's CDR3 is CAWSAKLIGYSGTQETQYF. The CDR3 DNA reads as TGTGCCTGGAGTGCTAAATTAATCGGTTATAGCGGGACTCAAGAGACCCAGTACTTC.

The chain is built from TRBV6-1 and TRBJ1-5; 11 positions match TRBD1. CDR3 length equals 19 residues. The V gene's germline CDR1 is MNHNS and CDR2 SASEGT. The V and J ends lost 4 bases and 0 bases, in that order; junction bases with no gene match: 11. The CDR3 DNA reads as TGTGCCAGCAGTGGTCGGGACAGGGGGGCGTTAAATAGCAATCAGCCCCAGCATTTT. Translated, it gives CASSGRDRGALNSNQPQHF.

The chain combines TRBV5-4 with TRBJ2-7; TRBD2 agrees at 13 bases. The CDR3 has 16 residues. V gave up 2 bases and J gave up 2 bases; unmatched junction bases: 4. The germline V gene has CDR1 SGHNT and CDR2 YYREEE (reference sequence). CDR3 nucleotide sequence: TGTGCCAGCAGCTTCGGACTAGCGGGAGAAACCTACGAGCAGTACTTC. Its translation is CASSFGLAGETYEQYF.

This chain connects TRBV4-1 to TRBJ2-3; D may be TRBD1 (6 bases). This CDR3 contains 17 residues. Deletions cut 0 bases from V and 0 bases from J, with 13 bases between. Germline V gene data show CDR1 as MGHRA and CDR2 as YSYEKL. CDR3 nucleotides: TGCGCCAGCAGCCAAGATCGGACAGTCCATAGCACAGATACGCAGTATTTT. Its protein product is CASSQDRTVHSTDTQYF.

The chain joins TRBV6-4 to TRBJ2-5, with a weak D call TRBD1 (6 bases). The germline gives CDR1 MRHNA, CDR2 SNTAGT. V was shortened by 6 bases and J by 1 base, with 9 bases between the two germline ends. This CDR3 spans 13 amino acids. This chain's CDR3 is CASRPTGQETQYF. The CDR3 DNA follows: TGTGCCAGCAGACCGACAGGCCAAGAGACCCAGTACTTC.

The chain couples TRBV19 to TRBJ1-1, with D hard to call. Germline V gene data show CDR1 as LNHDA and CDR2 as SQIVND (reference sequence). The CDR3 is made up of 12 amino acids. V lost 0 bases to trimming and J lost 6 bases, with 5 bases between them. CDR3 protein: CASSIDPAEAFF. CDR3 bases: TGTGCCAGTAGTATAGATCCGGCTGAAGCTTTCTTT.

The chain uses TRBV28 and TRBJ1-5; perhaps TRBD1 as D (5 bases). Germline V CDR1 and CDR2: MDHEN, SYDVKM. Trimming cost V 6 bases and J 3 bases, with 15 bases left between them. This CDR3 is built from 15 residues. CDR3 nucleotides: TGTGCCAGCAGGCCAAACAGGATACCCAATCAGCCCCAGCATTTT. Its translation is CASRPNRIPNQPQHF.

This clone was recorded only once. The chain combines TRBV30 with TRBJ1-3; perhaps TRBD1 as D (5 bases). V was shortened by 3 bases and J by 2 bases, with 20 bases between the two germline ends. CDR1 is GTSNPN and CDR2 is SVGIG in the germline V gene (reference sequence). This CDR3 comprises 17 residues. The CDR3 nucleotides read TGTGCCTGGAGGGGGAAGGCTGGGGCAAGCGCTGGAAACACCATATATTTT. Translating it yields CAWRGKAGASAGNTIYF.

The rearrangement links TRBV7-3 to TRBJ2-7; the match to TRBD1 covers 9 bases. The CDR3 sequence is 13 residues long. CDR1 is SGHTA, CDR2 FQGTGA, per germline. V was pared by 8 bases and J by 3 bases, with 5 bases of the junction left unmatched. CDR3 bases: TGTGCCAGCGCGACAGGGGGGGGCTACGAGCAGTACTTC. Protein: CASATGGGYEQYF.

The chain joins TRBV9 to TRBJ1-2; 7 positions agree with TRBD1. With 4 bases clipped from V and 1 base from J, the junction kept 16 bases outside the gene matches. Per the germline V gene, CDR1 is SGDLS and CDR2 is YYNGEE. The length of the CDR3 is 18 residues. Written as DNA, the CDR3 is TGTGCCAGCAGCCCAAGTCCGGGACAGATACCTTTTAACTATGGCTACACCTTC. It is translated as CASSPSPGQIPFNYGYTF.

The V gene is TRBV29-1, the J gene TRBJ1-2; D gene unclear. V dropped 4 bases and J dropped 4 bases, with 25 bases sitting between them. The CDR3 contains 17 residues. Germline V gene data show CDR1 as SQVTM and CDR2 as ANQGSEA. In DNA form, the CDR3 reads TGCAGCGTTGGGGGAGGTGCGTATGGGAGCATATTCTATGGCTACACCTTC. Translating gives CSVGGGAYGSIFYGYTF.

CDR3 DNA sequence: TGTGCCAGCAGCGTCCGACTAGCCTCGAGCTCCTACAATGAGCAGTTCTTC. Its protein product is CASSVRLASSSYNEQFF. The chain has TRBV9 and TRBJ2-1; 7 bases map to TRBD2. Losses at the gene ends were 2 bases for V and 0 bases for J; bases not matched to a gene: 8. The CDR3 is 17 amino acids. Germline V gives CDR1 SGDLS, CDR2 YYNGEE.

V usage is TRBV30 and J usage is TRBJ2-1; 7 bases align to TRBD1. J lost 5 bases, V lost 3 bases, and 4 bases had no gene match. The CDR3 covers 13 residues. Germline assignment: CDR1 GTSNPN and CDR2 SVGIG (reference sequence). DNA for the CDR3: TGTGCCTGGAGGGCCGGGACAGACAATGAGCAGTTCTTC. Amino acid sequence: CAWRAGTDNEQFF.

This sequence joins TRBV2 and TRBJ1-5; 7 nucleotides match TRBD1. V lost 4 bases to trimming and J lost 6 bases; unmatched junction nucleotides: 9. In germline, CDR1 is SNHLY, CDR2 FYNNEI. The CDR3 has 15 amino acids. The CDR3 DNA sequence: TGTGCCAGCAGTGGGGGGACAGCGCGGAGTCAGCCCCAGCATTTT. Translated: CASSGGTARSQPQHF.

CDR3 bases: TGTGCCAGCAGCAACCTGACAGTTGTCAACACTGAAGCTTTCTTT. It specifies CASSNLTVVNTEAFF. The rearrangement joins TRBV21-1 to TRBJ1-1; TRBD1, the D gene given by the table, was not confirmed from the DNA. TRBV21-1 is given as a pseudogene. The CDR3 loop spans 15 amino acids.

V and J are TRBV29-1 and TRBJ1-1; weak D call: TRBD1 (6 bases). CDR3 length equals 16 residues. Germline assignment: CDR1 SQVTM and CDR2 ANQGSEA. Trimming removed 0 bases at V and 5 bases at J, with 19 bases between. CDR3 sequence (DNA): TGCAGCGTTGAAGAAAGACGGGGGGTGGGGGCAACTGAAGCTTTCTTT. The encoded protein is CSVEERRGVGATEAFF.

V gene TRBV27 combines with J gene TRBJ1-2; D gene ambiguous. This CDR3 has 15 amino acids. The germline V gene has CDR1 MNHEY and CDR2 SMNVEV (reference sequence). Between the trimmed V and J ends, which lost 3 bases and 3 bases, there was a span of 14 bases. This CDR3 reads CASSFSGEFYYGYTF. In nucleotides, the CDR3 is TGTGCCAGCAGTTTTTCTGGGGAGTTCTACTATGGCTACACCTTC.

The chain couples TRBV4-3 to TRBJ1-5; 8 bases align to TRBD1. Germline V gene data show CDR1 as LGHNA and CDR2 as YSLEER. The CDR3 has 16 amino acids. V shed 4 bases, J shed 3 bases, and the junction held 8 bases outside the gene matches. CDR3 sequence reads: CASSRSTGAHNQPQHF. CDR3 coding DNA: TGCGCCAGCAGCCGATCGACAGGGGCCCACAATCAGCCCCAGCATTTT.

The rearrangement uses TRBV13 and TRBJ2-7; D remains unclear. Germline-derived CDR1 and CDR2 are PRHDT and FYEKMQ (reference sequence). The CDR3 is made up of 19 amino acids. With 2 bases removed from V and 0 bases from J, the gap between germline ends came to 23 bases. CDR3 sequence: CASSLSPLFSPLLSYEQYF. CDR3 DNA sequence: TGTGCCAGCAGCTTAAGCCCGCTTTTTTCCCCTTTGCTCTCCTACGAGCAGTACTTC.

The genes are TRBV10-3 and TRBJ2-2, with unresolved D. CDR3 size: 14 residues. Germline CDR1 and CDR2: ENHRY and SYGVKD. V lost 10 bases and J lost 6, with 18 bases in between. The CDR3 DNA reads TGTGCCACGGTGACGGGTCCAAATTCCGGGGAGCTGTTTTTT. Its translation: CATVTGPNSGELFF.